The TCR beta chain described here comes from a study of blood T cells in healthy people across ages. Whole-study context: There was about one barcoded beta molecule captured by template switching per two T cells.

The ends lost 5 bases at V and 3 bases at J; junction bases unmatched: 8. This CDR3 contains 15 residues. Next came a second PCR, run for roughly 6 to 11 cycles, which used a sample-barcoded 5' primer along with a J-beta primer mix. TCRdb reprocessed the 5' RACE reads via MiXCR and lists one record per CDR3 protein. The table has around 780,000 distinct CDR3 sequences, around three fifths seen once. Each donor was a healthy Caucasian individual from Russia, aged about 6 to 95. This clonotype has more than one count but fewer than ten. Sequenced sample: blood. The chain links TRBV12-3 or TRBV12-4 to TRBJ2-7; 9 bases map to TRBD1. The sequence came from a man aged 40-49 years in good health. The CDR3: CASSIRQGGVYEQYF. The CDR3, as DNA: TGTGCCAGCAGTATTCGACAGGGGGGGGTCTACGAGCAGTACTTC.